Here is one T cell receptor (beta chain) with its context. Its antigen is not known. Primers: 60 Vbeta forward and 13 Jbeta reverse. The protocol was immunoSEQ multiplex PCR, while the TCRdb copy is restricted to in-frame clones and leaves out a portion. The table lists 120,000 to 150,000 clones, 73% of them singletons. These data belong to a study of cytomegalovirus exposure and HLA in healthy donors. Notes on the study in general: It was reported that the classifier diagnosed cytomegalovirus status with high specificity and sensitivity in both the original and validation cohorts. Using a false discovery rate of 0.05, a later analysis showed that approximately 18,000 TCR beta sequences were associated with HLA alleles. Most subjects had HLA-A and HLA-B alleles reportedly predicted accurately by TCR beta sequences. Rare TCR sequences predominated, though certain public TCRs were found in many donors.

Per the germline V gene, CDR1 is MGHRA and CDR2 is YSYEKL. The CDR3 has 17 amino acids. Trimming removed 4 bases from V and 0 bases from J; junction bases left unmatched: 6. Material for sequencing was PBMCs. V gene TRBV4-1 combines with J gene TRBJ1-4, with 9 bases fitting TRBD1. The source is a woman aged 40 to 50 in good health and CMV-seronegative. For the CDR3, the DNA is TGCGCCAGCAGCCTCCACAGGGACAGGGCAACTAATGAAAAACTGTTTTTT. Protein product: CASSLHRDRATNEKLFF.